The 11 T cell receptor beta chains presented below share a single source sample, sequenced in a study of CD8 T cells in seronegative destructive rheumatoid arthritis. This table comes from immunoSEQ multiplex PCR, and its TCRdb copy is limited to in-frame clones, with some not included. This table holds several thousand clones, just over 70% found once. What was sequenced was CD8+ T cells from blood. These receptors originate from a woman aged 45 to 70 with seronegative destructive rheumatoid arthritis.

The gene calls are TRBV4-1 and TRBJ2-2; 11 bases match TRBD1. This CDR3 has 16 residues. In germline, CDR1 is MGHRA, CDR2 YSYEKL. V lost 0 bases and J lost 4; bases outside the gene matches: 1. The DNA for the CDR3 is TGCGCCAGCAGCCAAGATGGACAGGGGGCCACCGGGGAGCTGTTTTTT. Translated, it gives CASSQDGQGATGELFF.

This sequence joins TRBV11-2 and TRBJ2-3; TRBD2 matches 8 bases. The CDR3 has 16 residues. With 5 bases clipped from V and 5 bases from J, the junction kept 12 bases outside the gene matches. CDR1 is SGHAT and CDR2 is FQNNGV in the germline V gene. CDR3 DNA sequence: TGTGCCAGCAGCCTTTTTGGCGGGGGGCAGGGAGATACGCAGTATTTT. Translating it yields CASSLFGGGQGDTQYF.

CDR3 nucleotide sequence: TGTGCCGGACAGGGTTTGAGCACTGAAGCTTTCTTT. It encodes CAGQGLSTEAFF. This chain joins TRBV30 and TRBJ1-1; TRBD1 agrees at 8 bases. V was clipped by 8 bases and J by 4 bases; unmatched bases: 6. This CDR3 comprises 12 residues. The germline V gene encodes CDR1 GTSNPN and CDR2 SVGIG (reference sequence).

The rearrangement links TRBV5-8 to TRBJ2-3; the D is unclear. The CDR3 is 14 residues long. The germline V gene encodes CDR1 SGHTS and CDR2 YDEGEE. The ends were cut back, 0 bases at V and 0 bases at J, with 5 bases in the middle. The CDR3 protein is CASSLGVSTDTQYF. CDR3 bases: TGTGCCAGCAGCTTGGGAGTTAGCACAGATACGCAGTATTTT.

The chain couples TRBV6-1 to TRBJ1-2, with TRBD1 identical over 7 bases. Germline CDR1 and CDR2: MNHNS and SASEGT. This CDR3 is 14 amino acids long. The trim removed 6 bases at V and 4 bases at J, leaving 8 bases unmatched. The CDR3 bases are TGTGCCAGCAGACCACAGGGGAGCTTCTATGGCTACACCTTC. Its translation is CASRPQGSFYGYTF.

The rearrangement uses TRBV5-4 and TRBJ2-3; D may be TRBD2 (6 bases). V lost 4 bases, J lost 0 bases, and 12 bases lay in between. The CDR3 length is 15 residues. CDR1 is SGHNT, CDR2 YYREEE, per germline (reference sequence). The CDR3 sequence: CASSGGSASTDTQYF. The DNA for the CDR3 is TGTGCCAGCAGCGGAGGGAGCGCTAGCACAGATACGCAGTATTTT.

This rearrangement joins TRBV11-2 to TRBJ1-2; D unclear. CDR3 length: 13 residues. The ends were cut back, 1 base at V and 8 bases at J, with 11 bases in the middle. The V gene's germline CDR1 is SGHAT and CDR2 FQNNGV. As DNA, the CDR3 is TGTGCCAGCAGCTTAGCCCCCAGAGGGGGCTACACCTTC. Translation: CASSLAPRGGYTF.

The rearrangement joins TRBV19 to TRBJ1-2, with D perhaps TRBD1 (6 bases). V lost 9 bases and J 6 bases, leaving 14 bases between the germline ends. The V gene's germline CDR1 is LNHDA and CDR2 SQIVND (reference sequence). The CDR3 totals 12 residues. CDR3 nucleotide sequence: TGTGCCAGCCGGACAGTCACACATGGCTACACCTTC. Its protein product is CASRTVTHGYTF.

The rearrangement uses TRBV5-6 and TRBJ1-1; 11 positions match TRBD1. Unmatched junction bases numbered 5, after V lost 4 bases and J lost 0 bases. CDR3 length: 16 residues. Looked up from germline, CDR1 is SGHDT and CDR2 is YYEEEE. The CDR3 region has the DNA TGTGCCAGCAGCCTTTTGGGACAGGGGGTGAACACTGAAGCTTTCTTT. Its translation: CASSLLGQGVNTEAFF. Together with reference TRBV5-6 and TRBJ1-1, the CDR3 gives the full variable domain: DAGVTQSPTHLIKTRGQQVTLRCSPKSGHDTVSWYQQALGQGPQFIFQYYEEEERQRGNFPDRFSGHQFPNYSSELNVNALLLGDSALYLCASSLLGQGVNTEAFFGQGTRLTVV.

Details on this clone: The same CDR3 can be traced to other DNA sequences in this sample. The V gene is TRBV5-1, the J gene TRBJ1-5, with D possibly matching TRBD1 (5 bases). This CDR3 has 17 amino acids. The germline gives CDR1 SGHRS, CDR2 YFSETQ. Trimming removed 0 bases from V and 3 bases from J, with 16 bases in between. The CDR3 reads CASSLAGVARNNQPQHF. In DNA form, the CDR3 reads TGCGCCAGCAGCTTGGCGGGGGTCGCTCGAAACAATCAGCCCCAGCATTTT. Drawing the rest from reference TRBV5-1 and TRBJ1-5, the complete variable domain is KAGVTQTPRYLIKTRGQQVTLSCSPISGHRSVSWYQQTPGQGLQFLFEYFSETQRNKGNFPGRFSGRQFSNSRSEMNVSTLELGDSALYLCASSLAGVARNNQPQHFGDGTRLSIL.

This rearrangement joins TRBV5-1 to TRBJ2-5, with a tentative D call TRBD2 (6 bases). CDR3 length equals 16 residues. Between the trimmed V and J ends, which lost 4 bases and 1 base, there was a span of 17 bases. Germline CDR1 and CDR2: SGHRS and YFSETQ. CDR3 sequence reads: CASSPWIGTGQETQYF. In DNA, the CDR3 is TGCGCCAGCAGCCCCTGGATCGGGACTGGCCAAGAGACCCAGTACTTC.